These 26 T cell receptor beta chains originate from one sample sequenced in a study of early T cells in non-severe SARS-CoV-2 infection. TCRdb recomputed calls from the 5' RACE reads with MiXCR, one row per CDR3 protein. The table has approximately 60,000 distinct CDR3 sequences, 12% seen once. The sample comprised whole blood. These receptors were taken from an adult who was a healthcare worker with PCR-confirmed SARS-CoV-2 infection or an uninfected control (not recorded which).

This clonotype came up many times. This chain connects TRBV24-1 to TRBJ2-7; possibly TRBD2 for D (5 bases). The germline gives CDR1 KGHDR, CDR2 SFDVKD. V was clipped by 5 bases and J by 6 bases, with 10 bases between them. The length of the CDR3 is 12 residues. The CDR3 reads CATSGGRSEQYF. In DNA form, the CDR3 reads TGTGCCACCAGTGGCGGGCGCTCCGAGCAGTACTTC.

V usage is TRBV12-2 and J usage is TRBJ1-6; the D call of TRBD1 is as the table states it, not checked on the DNA. TRBV12-2 is a listed pseudogene. The CDR3 covers 14 residues. CDR3 nucleotides: TGTGCAAGTCGCCCAATACCAGGGGGTTCACCCCTCCACTTT. It codes for CASRPIPGGSPLHF.

This clonotype was detected ten times or more. The V call is TRBV11-2, the J call TRBJ2-3, with 8 bases lining up with TRBD2. CDR3 length: 15 residues. From germline, CDR1 is SGHAT and CDR2 FQNNGV. The V segment lost 3 bases and the J segment 4 bases; nucleotides outside the gene matches: 6. CDR3 protein: CASSFWGGGPDTQYF. The CDR3 coding sequence is TGTGCCAGCAGCTTTTGGGGCGGGGGGCCAGATACGCAGTATTTT.

This clonotype appeared a few times. This chain joins TRBV7-9 and TRBJ2-3; 8 bases fit TRBD2. The CDR3 covers 15 residues. V gave up 3 bases and J gave up 2 bases; unmatched junction bases: 4. Germline loops: CDR1 SEHNR, CDR2 FQNEAQ (reference sequence). The CDR3 DNA sequence: TGTGCCAGCAGCTTGCGGGGGGCTCTCACAGATACGCAGTATTTT. It is translated as CASSLRGALTDTQYF.

The rearrangement uses TRBV11-2 and TRBJ2-7; D is possibly TRBD1 (6 bases). This CDR3 is built from 14 residues. V lost 4 bases and J lost 4, with 14 bases in between. The V gene's germline CDR1 is SGHAT and CDR2 FQNNGV. The CDR3 region is CASSYAGTSYEQYF. CDR3 bases: TGTGCCAGCAGCTATGCCGGGACAAGTTACGAGCAGTACTTC.

The J gene is TRBJ2-1, the V gene TRBV7-3; D remains ambiguous. Trimming removed 0 bases from V and 13 bases from J, with 16 bases in between. This CDR3 has 14 amino acids. CDR1 is SGHTA, CDR2 FQGTGA, per germline. This CDR3 reads CASSLTGSAAAQFF. For the CDR3, the DNA is TGTGCCAGCAGCTTAACGGGTTCGGCGGCGGCCCAGTTCTTC.

This clonotype occurred many times. The V call is TRBV6-6, the J call TRBJ1-1; a weak D match, TRBD1 (6 bases). This CDR3 is 15 amino acids long. V gave up 2 bases and J gave up 1 base, with 11 bases separating them. Looked up from germline, CDR1 is MNHNY and CDR2 is SVGAGI (reference sequence). The DNA for the CDR3 is TGTGCCAGCAGTTACCGACAGGCCCCGAACACTGAAGCTTTCTTT. This sequence encodes CASSYRQAPNTEAFF.

V usage is TRBV12-2 and J usage is TRBJ1-6; the table's D call, TRBD1, has no DNA check behind it. TRBV12-2 is deemed a pseudogene. CDR3 length: 19 residues. CDR3 amino acids: CASRLETDTMSSYNSPLHF. CDR3 nucleotides: TGTGCAAGTCGCTTAGAGACAGATACCATGAGCTCCTATAATTCACCCCTCCACTTT.

This clonotype has just one count. The V gene is TRBV10-2, the J gene TRBJ2-1; TRBD2 aligns across 8 bases. Trimming removed 11 bases from V and 6 bases from J; junction bases left unmatched: 6. The germline CDR1 and CDR2 sequences are WSHSY and SAAADI. This CDR3 has 12 amino acids. The CDR3, as DNA: TGCGCCTCGCGCGGGGGGAGCAATGAGCAGTTCTTC. Its protein is CASRGGSNEQFF.

The V call is TRBV10-2, the J call TRBJ2-3; D is uncertain. This CDR3 region has 14 residues. The germline V gene has CDR1 WSHSY and CDR2 SAAADI. V lost 3 bases, J lost 2 bases, and 9 bases lay in between. The CDR3 sequence: CASSDGAATDTQYF. CDR3 in DNA: TGCGCCAGCAGTGATGGCGCAGCCACAGATACGCAGTATTTT.

This clonotype was detected many times. This chain joins TRBV29-1 and TRBJ2-7, with a weak D call TRBD1 (6 bases). V dropped 6 bases and J dropped 3 bases, with 12 bases sitting between them. This CDR3 has 12 residues. Looked up from germline, CDR1 is SQVTM and CDR2 is ANQGSEA. The CDR3 loop reads CSVAKQGYEQYF. The CDR3 bases are TGCAGCGTGGCTAAACAGGGCTACGAGCAGTACTTC.

The rearrangement links TRBV7-9 to TRBJ1-5, with D hard to call. V lost 5 bases and J 1 base, leaving 15 bases between the germline ends. The CDR3 loop spans 16 amino acids. The germline gives CDR1 SEHNR, CDR2 FQNEAQ (reference sequence). CDR3 protein: CASSPSEGVSNQPQHF. The CDR3 nucleotides read TGTGCCAGCAGCCCATCTGAGGGAGTGAGCAATCAGCCCCAGCATTTT.

This chain connects TRBV5-1 to TRBJ1-1, with D unresolved. Germline lookup yields CDR1 SGHRS and CDR2 YFSETQ. The germline V and J ends were trimmed by 4 bases and 2 bases, with 12 bases remaining between them. The CDR3 is made up of 14 amino acids. The CDR3 region has the DNA TGCGCCAGCAGCCCTCGGTCGGCAAACACTGAAGCTTTCTTT. Translated, it gives CASSPRSANTEAFF.

This sequence joins TRBV29-1 and TRBJ1-5, with 8 bases identical to TRBD1. The trim removed 6 bases at V and 3 bases at J, leaving 7 bases unmatched. The CDR3 length is 14 residues. The germline CDR1 and CDR2 sequences are SQVTM and ANQGSEA. CDR3 sequence: CSVAGTGVNQPQHF. In DNA form, the CDR3 reads TGCAGCGTGGCCGGGACAGGAGTCAATCAGCCCCAGCATTTT.

This clonotype was recorded a few times. The CDR3 sequence is CASSLGSIEQYF. The CDR3 nucleotides read TGTGCCAGCAGCTTAGGATCCATCGAGCAGTACTTC. The rearrangement joins TRBV11-2 to TRBJ2-7; D is unclear. With 1 base removed from V and 6 bases from J, the gap between germline ends came to 7 bases. Per germline, CDR1 SGHAT and CDR2 FQNNGV. The CDR3 runs 12 residues.

This clonotype was observed at least ten times. The rearrangement links TRBV6-1 to TRBJ1-5; the match to TRBD1 covers 11 bases. Germline CDR1 reads MNHNS; CDR2 reads SASEGT. The CDR3 extends over 17 amino acids. V lost 6 bases and J lost 1; bases outside the gene matches: 8. CDR3 sequence (DNA): TGTGCCAGCAGGTTAGGACAGGGGGCTTGGAGCAATCAGCCCCAGCATTTT. This translates into CASRLGQGAWSNQPQHF.

V is TRBV19 and J is TRBJ1-2, with D possibly TRBD1 on 6 matching bases. The CDR3 totals 14 residues. Germline V gene data show CDR1 as LNHDA and CDR2 as SQIVND (reference sequence). Trimming pared 10 bases from V and 4 bases from J, leaving 19 bases between. CDR3 region: CATTAYGTSYGYTF. The CDR3 coding sequence is TGTGCCACAACCGCTTATGGGACATCCTATGGCTACACCTTC.

This clonotype is medium-sized by share. The chain has TRBV11-2 and TRBJ1-5, with 7 nucleotides matching TRBD1. Looked up from germline, CDR1 is SGHAT and CDR2 is FQNNGV. V was clipped by 5 bases and J by 6 bases; unmatched bases: 7. The CDR3 has 14 residues. Here the CDR3 reads CASSRRGGAQPQHF. The CDR3 region has the DNA TGTGCCAGCAGCCGCAGGGGGGGGGCTCAGCCCCAGCATTTT.

This clonotype came up a few times. The chain couples TRBV12-3 or TRBV12-4 to TRBJ1-1; TRBD1 might be the D (5 bases). Trimming cost V 6 bases and J 7 bases, with 9 bases left between them. The CDR3 has 11 amino acids. The CDR3 DNA reads TGTGCCAGCAGCCCAGGGTTTGAAGCTTTCTTT. Translation gives CASSPGFEAFF.

V is TRBV3-1 and J is TRBJ2-5, with a tentative D call TRBD2 (6 bases). The length of the CDR3 is 14 residues. CDR1 LGHDT and CDR2 YNNKEL come from the germline V gene (reference sequence). Trimming pared 0 bases from V and 4 bases from J, leaving 9 bases between. The DNA for the CDR3 is TGTGCCAGCAGCCAAGATACGGGACTAGAGACCCAGTACTTC. Translated: CASSQDTGLETQYF.

This chain's CDR3 is CASSPPGQGYVQPQHF. Here the CDR3 DNA reads TGTGCCAGCTCACCACCGGGACAGGGGTATGTCCAGCCCCAGCATTTT. The rearrangement uses TRBV18 and TRBJ1-5; 10 bases match TRBD1. Germline CDR1 reads KGHSH; CDR2 reads LQKENI. V lost 0 bases, J lost 7 bases, and 6 bases stayed unmatched. The CDR3 contains 16 residues. The entire variable domain, with the rest obtained from reference TRBV18 and TRBJ1-5, is as follows: NAGVMQNPRHLVRRRGQEARLRCSPMKGHSHVYWYRQLPEEGLKFMVYLQKENIIDESGMPKERFSAEFPKEGPSILRIQQVVRGDSAAYFCASSPPGQGYVQPQHFGDGTRLSIL.

This clonotype was counted ten times or more. The rearrangement uses TRBV20-1 and TRBJ2-1; maybe TRBD2 (6 bases). From germline, CDR1 is DFQATT and CDR2 SNEGSKA (reference sequence). Trimming shortened V by 7 bases and J by 4 bases, and 8 bases separated the two germline ends. The length of the CDR3 is 11 residues. Here the CDR3 reads CSVRGYNEQFF. CDR3 bases: TGCAGTGTTCGGGGGTACAATGAGCAGTTCTTC.

Remarks on this clonotype: A read error may be the cause here, since a much bigger clone is one base away. The gene calls are TRBV5-1 and TRBJ2-7, with D hard to call. This CDR3 has 12 residues. Germline V gene sequence: CDR1 SGHRS, CDR2 YFSETQ. CDR3 protein: CASSPDAYEQHF. CDR3 coding DNA: TGCGCCAGCAGCCCGGATGCCTACGAGCAGCACTTC.

This clonotype appeared many times. The CDR3 DNA sequence: TGTGCCGGCAAACAGAGCTCTGGAAACACCATATATTTT. Translation gives CAGKQSSGNTIYF. The V and J genes are TRBV6-2 or TRBV6-3 and TRBJ1-3, with no clear D. The V and J ends lost 11 bases and 0 bases respectively, with 11 bases between them. This CDR3 spans 13 amino acids. Looked up from germline, CDR1 is MNHEY and CDR2 is SVGEGT.

A few counts support this clonotype. The gene calls are TRBV20-1 and TRBJ1-1; possibly TRBD1 for D (5 bases). The V gene's germline CDR1 is DFQATT and CDR2 SNEGSKA (reference sequence). CDR3 length: 14 amino acids. V was trimmed by 4 bases and J by 4 bases, leaving 16 bases between them. In DNA form, the CDR3 reads TGCAGTGCTACCGGCCGGAGGGGTGGCACTGAAGCTTTCTTT. Its protein product is CSATGRRGGTEAFF.

This chain connects TRBV11-2 to TRBJ1-1; D may be TRBD1 (6 bases). This CDR3 has 16 residues. V lost 3 bases and J 8 bases, leaving 22 bases between the germline ends. Germline V gives CDR1 SGHAT, CDR2 FQNNGV. CDR3 nucleotide sequence: TGTGCCAGCAGCTTTCCCTTGACAGGCCGCAGTGACGAAGCTTTCTTT. Translation: CASSFPLTGRSDEAFF. Full variable domain (outside the CDR3, taken from reference TRBV11-2 and TRBJ1-1): EAGVAQSPRYKIIEKRQSVAFWCNPISGHATLYWYQQILGQGPKLLIQFQNNGVVDDSQLPKDRFSAERLKGVDSTLKIQPAKLEDSAVYLCASSFPLTGRSDEAFFGQGTRLTVV.